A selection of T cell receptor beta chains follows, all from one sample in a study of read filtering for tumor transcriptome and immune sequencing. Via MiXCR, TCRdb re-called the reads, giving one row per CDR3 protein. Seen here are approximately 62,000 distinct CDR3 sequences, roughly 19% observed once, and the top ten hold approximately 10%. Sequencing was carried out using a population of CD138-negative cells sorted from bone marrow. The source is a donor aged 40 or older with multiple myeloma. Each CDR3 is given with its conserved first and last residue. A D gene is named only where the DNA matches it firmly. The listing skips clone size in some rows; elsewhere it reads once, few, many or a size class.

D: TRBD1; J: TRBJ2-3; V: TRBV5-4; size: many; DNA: TGTGCCAGCAGGCTTGGACAGGGGTTCGCAGATACGCAGTATTTT; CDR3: CASRLGQGFADTQYF
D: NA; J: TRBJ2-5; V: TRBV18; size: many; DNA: TGTGCCAGCTCACCATCAGGGGAAGAGACCCAGTACTTC; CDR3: CASSPSGEETQYF
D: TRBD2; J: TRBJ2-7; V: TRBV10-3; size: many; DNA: TGTGCCATCAGATCGACTAGCGGCTCCTACGAGCAGTACTTC; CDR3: CAIRSTSGSYEQYF
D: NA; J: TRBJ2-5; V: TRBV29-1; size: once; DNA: TGCAGCGTTGATGACGACAGGTGGGCTCTGACCCAGTACTTC; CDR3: CSVDDDRWALTQYF
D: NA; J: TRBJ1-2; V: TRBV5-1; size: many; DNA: TGCGCCAGCAGCTTGGTCGACGGATATGGCTACACCTTC; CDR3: CASSLVDGYGYTF
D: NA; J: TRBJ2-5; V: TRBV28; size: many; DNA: TGTGCCAGCAGCCCCGGCGGGGCGCGAGAGACCCAGTACTTC; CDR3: CASSPGGARETQYF
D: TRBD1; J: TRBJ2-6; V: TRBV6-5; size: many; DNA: TGTGCCAGCAGTTCGCGGACAGGAAGAGGGGGATCTGGGGCCAACGTCCTGACTTTC; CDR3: CASSSRTGRGGSGANVLTF
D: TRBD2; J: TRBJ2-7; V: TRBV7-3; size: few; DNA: TGTGCCAGCAGCTCCGGACTAGCGGGTGGGGAGCAGTACTTC; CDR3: CASSSGLAGGEQYF
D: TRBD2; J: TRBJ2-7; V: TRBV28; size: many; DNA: TGTGCCAGCAGTTTTAGCGGGTCCTACGAGCAGTACTTC; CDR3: CASSFSGSYEQYF
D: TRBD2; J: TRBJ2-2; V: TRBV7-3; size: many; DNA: TGTGCCAGCAGCCCCAATGGACTAGTGAACACCGGGGAGCTGTTTTTT; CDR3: CASSPNGLVNTGELFF
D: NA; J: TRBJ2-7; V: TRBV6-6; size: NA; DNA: TGTGCCAGCAGTTACTCGAGTCGGGTTTTCGACGAGCAGTACTTC; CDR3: CASSYSSRVFDEQYF
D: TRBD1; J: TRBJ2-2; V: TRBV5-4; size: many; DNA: TGTGCCAGCAGCCCATGGTTAGGGGGCAATACCGGGGAGCTGTTTTTT; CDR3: CASSPWLGGNTGELFF
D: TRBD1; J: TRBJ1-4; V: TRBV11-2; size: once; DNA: TGTGCCAGCAGTCGGGACAGCGATAATGAAAAACTGCTTTTT; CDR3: CASSRDSDNEKLLF
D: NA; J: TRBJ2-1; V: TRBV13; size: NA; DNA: TGTGCCAGCAGCTTAGCCGCCGGCAATGAGCAGTTCTTC; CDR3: CASSLAAGNEQFF
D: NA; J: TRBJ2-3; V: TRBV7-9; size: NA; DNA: TGTGCCAGCAGCTTAGCGGTCGGCACAGATACGCAGTATTTT; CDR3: CASSLAVGTDTQYF
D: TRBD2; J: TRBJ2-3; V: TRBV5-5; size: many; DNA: TGTGCCAGCAGCCCGGGAGCGATGGCGGGGGGGGTGACAGATACGCAGTATTTT; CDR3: CASSPGAMAGGVTDTQYF
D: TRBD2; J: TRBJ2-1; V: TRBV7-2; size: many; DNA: TGTGCCAGCAGCGTACGACCGACTAGCGGAAATGAGCAGTTCTTC; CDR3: CASSVRPTSGNEQFF
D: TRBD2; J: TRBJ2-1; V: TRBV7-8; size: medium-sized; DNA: TGTGCCAGCATTCAGCGGGGGGGTTACAATGAGCAGTTCTTC; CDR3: CASIQRGGYNEQFF
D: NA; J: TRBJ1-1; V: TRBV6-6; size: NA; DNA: TGTGCCAGCACTCGGGACTTCTCCGTGAACACTGAAGCTTTCTTT; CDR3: CASTRDFSVNTEAFF
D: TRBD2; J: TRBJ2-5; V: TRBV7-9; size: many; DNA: TGTGCCAGCAGTCCCGGGGGGGGTCTTCGAGAGACCCAGTACTTC; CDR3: CASSPGGGLRETQYF
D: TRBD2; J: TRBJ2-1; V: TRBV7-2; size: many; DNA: TGTGCCAGCAGCTTAGGGCTAGCGGGGAGATATGAGCAGTTCTTC; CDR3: CASSLGLAGRYEQFF
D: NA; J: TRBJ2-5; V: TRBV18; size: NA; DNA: TGTGCCAGCTCCCTGGGGGACACATTGCATCAAGGGACCCAGTATTTC; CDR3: CASSLGDTLHQGTQYF
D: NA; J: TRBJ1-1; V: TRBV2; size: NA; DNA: TGTGCCAGCAGTGGTGCAACAGGAGTCTACACTGAAGCTCTCTTT; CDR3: CASSGATGVYTEALF
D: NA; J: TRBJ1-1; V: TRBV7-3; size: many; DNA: TGTGCCAGCAGCTTAAAACGCGGGGCTGAAGCTTTCTTT; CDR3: CASSLKRGAEAFF
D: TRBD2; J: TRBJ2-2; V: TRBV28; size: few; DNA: TGTGCCAGCAGTTTTCATCTAGCGGGATCCAACACCGGGGAGCTGTTTTTT; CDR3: CASSFHLAGSNTGELFF
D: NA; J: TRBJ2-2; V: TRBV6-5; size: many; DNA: TGTGCCAGCACCCCCCTGTTTGGAGGGAACACCGGGGAGCTGTTTTTT; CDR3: CASTPLFGGNTGELFF
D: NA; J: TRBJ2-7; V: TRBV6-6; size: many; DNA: TGTGCCAGCAGTTACTCGACGGGGCCCTACGAGCAGTACTTC; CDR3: CASSYSTGPYEQYF
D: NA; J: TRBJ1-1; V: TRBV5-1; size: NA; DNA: TGCGCCAGCAGCTCGGAGGTGATAAACACTCAAGCTTTCTTT; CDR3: CASSSEVINTQAFF
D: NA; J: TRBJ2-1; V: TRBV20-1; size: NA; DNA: TGCCGTGCTAGGCAACAGGGCCCCTACAATGAGCGGTTCTTC; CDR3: CRARQQGPYNERFF
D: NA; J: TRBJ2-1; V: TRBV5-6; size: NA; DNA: TGTGGCAGCAGCTTGGGAGGTACTAGTGGCTATACCTACAATGAGCAGTTCTTC; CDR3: CGSSLGGTSGYTYNEQFF
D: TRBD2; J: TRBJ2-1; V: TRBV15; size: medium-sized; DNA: TGTGCCACCAGCAGAGGACTAGCGGACCCCTCCTACAATGAGCAGTTCTTC; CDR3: CATSRGLADPSYNEQFF
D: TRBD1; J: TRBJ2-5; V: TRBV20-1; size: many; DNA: TGCAGTGCTGACAGGGCAGGGCAAGAGACCCAGTACTTC; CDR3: CSADRAGQETQYF
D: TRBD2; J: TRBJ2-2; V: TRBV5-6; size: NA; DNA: TGTGCCAGCAGCACCCCACTAGCGGGGAGTCCCCGGGAGCTGTTTTTT; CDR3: CASSTPLAGSPRELFF
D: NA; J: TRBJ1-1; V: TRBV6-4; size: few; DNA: TGTGCCAGCAGTGCTTCAGGTTGGGGCACTGAAGCTTTCTTT; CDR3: CASSASGWGTEAFF
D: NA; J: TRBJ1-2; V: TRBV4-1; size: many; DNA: TGCGCCAGCAGCCCTACCCTTGAAAGGGTCTTCTATGGCTACACCTTC; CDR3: CASSPTLERVFYGYTF
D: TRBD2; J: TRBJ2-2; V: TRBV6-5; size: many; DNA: TGTGCCAGCGGCTCCCGAGCGGGGGTTCGTGCGAACACCGGGGAGCTGTTTTTT; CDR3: CASGSRAGVRANTGELFF
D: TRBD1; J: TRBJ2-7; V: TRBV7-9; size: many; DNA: TGTGCCAGCGGGGCCGGACAGGGACCCTACGAGCAGTACTTC; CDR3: CASGAGQGPYEQYF
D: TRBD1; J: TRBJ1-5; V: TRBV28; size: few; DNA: TGTGCCAGCAGATCGGGGACAGCTAGCAATCAGCCCCAGCATTTT; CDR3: CASRSGTASNQPQHF
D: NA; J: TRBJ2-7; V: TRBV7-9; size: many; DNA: TGTGCCAGCAGCCCGGTTAAAGAGCAGTACTTC; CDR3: CASSPVKEQYF
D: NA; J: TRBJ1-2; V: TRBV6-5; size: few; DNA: TGTGCCAGCAGAGACTGGGGCTATGGCTACACCTTC; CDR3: CASRDWGYGYTF
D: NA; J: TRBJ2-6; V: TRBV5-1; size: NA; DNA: TGCGCCAGCAGCTTACTGACAGGGACAATTGGGACTGGGGCCAACGTCCTGACCTTC; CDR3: CASSLLTGTIGTGANVLTF
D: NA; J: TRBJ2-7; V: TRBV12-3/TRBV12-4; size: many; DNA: TGTGCCAGCAGTTTGACACCCTCCTACGAGCAGTACTTC; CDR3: CASSLTPSYEQYF
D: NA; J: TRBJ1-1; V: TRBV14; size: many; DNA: TGTGCCAGCAGCCAAGAAGGGTGGAGCACTGAAGCTTTCTTT; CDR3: CASSQEGWSTEAFF
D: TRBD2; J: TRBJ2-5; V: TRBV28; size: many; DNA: TGTGCCAGTGGCGGAGGCGGGAGGGCGCGTGATGGCCAAGAGACCCAGTACTTC; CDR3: CASGGGGRARDGQETQYF
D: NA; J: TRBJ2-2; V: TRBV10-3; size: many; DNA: TGTGCCATCAGTGAGTTGGGGACGGTGAACACCGGGGAGCTGTTTTTT; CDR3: CAISELGTVNTGELFF
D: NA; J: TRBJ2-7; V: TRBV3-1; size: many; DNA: TGTGCCAGCAGCCGCGCGGCCGTTACCTACGAGCAGTACTTC; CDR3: CASSRAAVTYEQYF
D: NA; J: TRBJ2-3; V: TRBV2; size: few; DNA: TGTGCCAGCAGTGAGCGGGTGTACGGCACAGATACGCAGTATTTT; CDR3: CASSERVYGTDTQYF
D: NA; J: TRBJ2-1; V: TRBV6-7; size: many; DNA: TGTGCCAGCAGTTATTGGAACAATGAGCAGTTCTTC; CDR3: CASSYWNNEQFF
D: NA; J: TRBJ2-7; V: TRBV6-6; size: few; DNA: TGTGCCAGCAGTTTGGACAACTACGAGCAGTACTTC; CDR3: CASSLDNYEQYF
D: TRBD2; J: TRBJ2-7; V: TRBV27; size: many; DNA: TGTGCCAGCAGTAAGTTCGCAGCCTCGCTAGCGGGTTACTACGAGCAGTACTTC; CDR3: CASSKFAASLAGYYEQYF
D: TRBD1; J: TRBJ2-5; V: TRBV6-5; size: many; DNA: TGTGCCAGCAGTTTAAGGACAGGAACCTACCAAGAGACCCAGTACTTC; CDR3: CASSLRTGTYQETQYF
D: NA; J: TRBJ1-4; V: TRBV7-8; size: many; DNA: TGTGCCAGCAGCTTAGGGGTGGCAGGGACGAGGACTAATGAAAAACTGTTTTTT; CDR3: CASSLGVAGTRTNEKLFF
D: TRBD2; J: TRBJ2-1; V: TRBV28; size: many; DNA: TGTGCCACTGACTCCGGGACTAGCGGGATTATAGTGCAGTTCTTC; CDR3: CATDSGTSGIIVQFF
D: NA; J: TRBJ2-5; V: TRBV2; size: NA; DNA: TGTGCCAGCAGTGAGGGTTTCCCACAAGAGACCCAGTACTTC; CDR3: CASSEGFPQETQYF
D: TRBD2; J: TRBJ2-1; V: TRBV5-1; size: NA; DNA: TGCGCCAGCAGCTTTAGCGGGAGGGCCACTAATGAGCAGTTCTTC; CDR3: CASSFSGRATNEQFF
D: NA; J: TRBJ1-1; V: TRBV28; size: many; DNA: TGTGCCAGCAGGGCTAGGTGGGCCACTGAAGCTTTCTTT; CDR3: CASRARWATEAFF
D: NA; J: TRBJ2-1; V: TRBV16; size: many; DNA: TGTGCCAGCAGCCAATCTTCGGGTCCCGGGCCTAGCGAGCAGTTCTTC; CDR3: CASSQSSGPGPSEQFF
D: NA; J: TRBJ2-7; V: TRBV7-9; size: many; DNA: TGTGCCAGCAGCTTAGCGCTAGGGAAGCCCTACGAGCAGTACTTC; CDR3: CASSLALGKPYEQYF
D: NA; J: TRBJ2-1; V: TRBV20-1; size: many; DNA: TGCAGTTTCCAACTTTCTAGCGTGGGTGTCTACAATGAGCAGTTCTTC; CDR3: CSFQLSSVGVYNEQFF